The next 5 T cell receptor beta chains were all read from a single sample in a study of T cells in Graves' hyperthyroidism and ophthalmopathy. Amplified TCR beta CDR3 regions came from RNA transcripts. First-round RT-PCR targeting the TCR CDR3 was performed with the HTBI primer set. TCRdb independently ran MiXCR on the multiplex PCR reads; one entry per CDR3 protein. The sample lists 600,000 to 700,000 distinct CDR3 sequences; around 15% were seen once. Sequencing used blood. These receptors were obtained from a woman aged 40 to 49 with Graves' ophthalmopathy.

V is TRBV6-5 and J is TRBJ1-5; TRBD1 aligns across 8 bases. CDR1 is MNHEY, CDR2 SVGAGI, per germline. The CDR3 has 14 amino acids. V was clipped by 4 bases and J by 6 bases; unmatched bases: 5. The CDR3 nucleotides are TGTGCCAGCAGTTTCGGACAGGGATTTCAGCCCCAGCATTTT. This encodes CASSFGQGFQPQHF.

This clonotype was seen repeatedly, ten times or more. The chain uses TRBV27 and TRBJ1-5; tentatively, D is TRBD1 (5 bases). This CDR3 spans 15 amino acids. Germline V gene sequence: CDR1 MNHEY, CDR2 SMNVEV (reference sequence). Between the trimmed V and J ends, which lost 3 bases and 6 bases, there was a span of 15 bases. The DNA for the CDR3 is TGTGCCAGCAGTTTGGGAGTAGGGGAGGGTCAGCCCCAGCATTTT. Amino acids: CASSLGVGEGQPQHF.

This clonotype showed up many times. This sequence joins TRBV19 and TRBJ2-2; TRBD1 aligns across 12 bases. V was pared by 6 bases and J by 2 bases, with 10 bases of the junction left unmatched. The CDR3 is 18 residues long. Germline V lookup: CDR1 LNHDA, CDR2 SQIVND (reference sequence). The CDR3 DNA is TGTGCCAGTAGCACGGGGACAGGGGGCTCCACAAACACCGGGGAGCTGTTTTTT. Its translation: CASSTGTGGSTNTGELFF.

The chain joins TRBV12-3 or TRBV12-4 to TRBJ2-2; TRBD2 matches at 12 bases. V shed 8 bases, J shed 4 bases, and the junction held 2 bases outside the gene matches. The length of the CDR3 is 14 residues. The CDR3 loop reads CASRTSGATGELFF. The CDR3 DNA sequence: TGTGCCAGCCGGACTAGCGGGGCCACCGGGGAGCTGTTTTTT.

The chain joins TRBV5-5 to TRBJ2-7; 9 bases are a match to TRBD1. Germline CDR1 is SGHKS and CDR2 is YYEKEE (reference sequence). The CDR3 covers 15 residues. V trimming: 1 base; J trimming: 2 bases; junction bases outside the gene matches: 4. DNA of the CDR3: TGTGCCAGCAGCTTGAGGGGACAGGGTACCTACGAGCAGTACTTC. Amino acids: CASSLRGQGTYEQYF.